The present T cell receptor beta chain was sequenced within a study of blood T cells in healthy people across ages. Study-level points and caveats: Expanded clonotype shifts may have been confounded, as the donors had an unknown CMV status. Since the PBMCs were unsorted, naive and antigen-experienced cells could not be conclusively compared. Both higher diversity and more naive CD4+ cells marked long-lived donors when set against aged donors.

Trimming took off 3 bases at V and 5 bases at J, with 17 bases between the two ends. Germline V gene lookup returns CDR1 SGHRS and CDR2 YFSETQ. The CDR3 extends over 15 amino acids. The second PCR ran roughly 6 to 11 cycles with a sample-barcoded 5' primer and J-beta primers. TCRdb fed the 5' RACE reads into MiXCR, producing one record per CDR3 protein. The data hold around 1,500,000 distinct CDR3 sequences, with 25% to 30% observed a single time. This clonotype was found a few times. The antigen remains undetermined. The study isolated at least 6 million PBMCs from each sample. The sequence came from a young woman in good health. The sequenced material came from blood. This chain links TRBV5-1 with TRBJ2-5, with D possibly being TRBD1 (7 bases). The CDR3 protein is CASSYGQAGGETQYF. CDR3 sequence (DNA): TGCGCCAGCAGCTATGGACAGGCTGGAGGGGAGACCCAGTACTTC.